What follows are 7 T cell receptor beta chains derived from one specimen sequenced in a study of shared clonotypes between healthy human individuals. Only in-frame clones appear in the TCRdb table, and some are missing; sequencing was by immunoSEQ multiplex PCR. The sample holds about 2 million clones, roughly 94% seen once. The sample taken for sequencing was naive CD4+ T cells sorted from blood. The subset was: CD45RA+ positively selected. The receptor source for this set is a man aged 18 to 35 in good health.

This chain joins TRBV20-1 and TRBJ2-1; no clear D. Deletions cut 5 bases from V and 5 bases from J, with 4 bases between. The V gene's germline CDR1 is DFQATT and CDR2 SNEGSKA (reference sequence). This CDR3 is 10 amino acids long. The CDR3 sequence: CSAVHNEQFF. CDR3 bases: TGCAGTGCTGTCCACAATGAGCAGTTCTTC.

This chain links TRBV11-2 with TRBJ1-2; perhaps TRBD1 as D (6 bases). Germline V gene data show CDR1 as SGHAT and CDR2 as FQNNGV. This CDR3 comprises 14 residues. V lost 6 bases, J lost 6 bases, and 17 bases lay in between. CDR3 sequence (DNA): TGTGCCAGCAGATTCGTGGGGGGGCTCGATGGCTACACCTTC. Amino acid sequence: CASRFVGGLDGYTF.

The V call is TRBV30, the J call TRBJ1-2; D gene ambiguous. The V end was cut by 1 base, the J end by 0 bases, with 9 bases between. This CDR3 contains 14 residues. Germline V gene data show CDR1 as GTSNPN and CDR2 as SVGIG (reference sequence). CDR3 coding DNA: TGTGCCTGGAGTGGTACAGAACCTAACTATGGCTACACCTTC. This gives the protein CAWSGTEPNYGYTF.

This chain links TRBV18 with TRBJ2-3, with 7 bases that match TRBD2. CDR3 size: 13 residues. V was pared by 0 bases and J by 8 bases, with 2 bases of the junction left unmatched. Germline lookup yields CDR1 KGHSH and CDR2 LQKENI. The CDR3 bases are TGTGCCAGCTCACCACCGGGGGAGGGTACGCAGTATTTT. Its translation is CASSPPGEGTQYF.

The gene calls are TRBV6-4 and TRBJ2-3; 10 bases align to TRBD1. V dropped 6 bases and J dropped 6; count of bases not matched to a gene: 3. The CDR3 covers 13 residues. Germline loops: CDR1 MRHNA, CDR2 SNTAGT. CDR3 bases: TGTGCCAGCAGCCGGGACAGGGGTGATACGCAGTATTTT. It encodes CASSRDRGDTQYF.

On this clone itself: Other DNA sequences in the sample encode the same CDR3. The CDR3 DNA reads TGTGCCAGTAGAGCGGGGCCCCAAGAGACCCAGTACTTC. Its translation: CASRAGPQETQYF. V usage is TRBV6-1 and J usage is TRBJ2-5; 7 bases match TRBD2. The CDR3 totals 13 residues. Looked up from germline, CDR1 is MNHNS and CDR2 is SASEGT. With V trimmed by 9 bases and J by 1 base, 5 bases remained unmatched.

This clone was recorded only once. The genes are TRBV4-1 and TRBJ2-7, with D perhaps matching TRBD2 (6 bases). Trimming took 0 bases from V and 2 from J, leaving 14 bases between them. Germline-derived CDR1 and CDR2 are MGHRA and YSYEKL. This CDR3 has 16 residues. CDR3 coding DNA: TGCGCCAGCAGCCAAGAGGCGGGGATAATTCCCTACGAGCAGTACTTC. Translation: CASSQEAGIIPYEQYF.